This T cell receptor (beta chain) was sequenced in a study of Ad26.COV2.S vaccination and SARS-CoV-2 variants. As for treatment: around 19 received Ad26.COV2.S at low or high dose, single or two shots; 5 received placebo; per-sample allocation not given. Repertoires come from day 63 after the first vaccine or placebo injection. The CDR3 length is 15 residues. The junction had 7 bases not matched to a gene; V was cut back by 6 bases and J by 3 bases. In germline, CDR1 is MDHEN, CDR2 SYDVKM. TCRdb's table, derived via immunoSEQ multiplex PCR, lists solely in-frame clones and lacks some. Counted here are more than 300,000 clones, around 88% occurring once; the ten biggest clones make up about 11%.

The receptor was isolated from a person between 18 and 60 years old who received the Ad26.COV2.S COVID-19 vaccine or a placebo. Sequences were derived from peripheral blood, sampled in a trial of Ad26.COV2.S vaccine versus placebo. The chain recombines TRBV28 with TRBJ2-3; 9 bases line up with TRBD1. The CDR3 nucleotides read TGTGCCAGCAGCATCGGGACAGGGACTACAGATACGCAGTATTTT. Translation: CASSIGTGTTDTQYF.